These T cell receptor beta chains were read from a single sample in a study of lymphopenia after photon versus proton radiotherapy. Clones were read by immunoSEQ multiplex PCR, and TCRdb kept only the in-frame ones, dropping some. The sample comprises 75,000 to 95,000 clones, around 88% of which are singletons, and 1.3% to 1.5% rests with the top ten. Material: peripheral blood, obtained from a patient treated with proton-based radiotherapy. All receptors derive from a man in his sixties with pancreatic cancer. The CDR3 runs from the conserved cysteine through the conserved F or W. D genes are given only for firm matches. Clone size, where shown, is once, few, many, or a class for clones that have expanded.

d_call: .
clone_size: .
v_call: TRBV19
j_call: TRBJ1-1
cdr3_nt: TGTGCCAGTAGTTCCTCTTGGGGGAACACTGAAGCTTTCTTT
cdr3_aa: CASSSSWGNTEAFF

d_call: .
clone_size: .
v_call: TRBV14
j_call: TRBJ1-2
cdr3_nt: TGTGCCAGCAGCCAAGACAGGATCTATGGCTACACCTTC
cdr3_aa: CASSQDRIYGYTF

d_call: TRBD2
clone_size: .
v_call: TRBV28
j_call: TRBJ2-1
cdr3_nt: TGTGCCAGCCTTGAAAGCGGGAGACCACCCAAGATATACAATGAGCAGTTCTTC
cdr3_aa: CASLESGRPPKIYNEQFF

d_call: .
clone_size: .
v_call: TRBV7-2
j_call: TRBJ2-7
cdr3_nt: TGTGCCAGCAGCTTAGGATTATTAGCCCAAGCTGACGAGCAGTACTTC
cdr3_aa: CASSLGLLAQADEQYF

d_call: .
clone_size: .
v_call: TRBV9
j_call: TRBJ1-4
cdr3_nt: TGTGCCAGCAGCCCAAGAGGGAGCGCTAATGAAAAACTGTTTTTT
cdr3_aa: CASSPRGSANEKLFF

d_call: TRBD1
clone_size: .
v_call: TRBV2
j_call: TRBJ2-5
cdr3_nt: TGTGCCAGCAGTATGGACAGGGGCTCGGAGACCCAGTACTTC
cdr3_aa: CASSMDRGSETQYF

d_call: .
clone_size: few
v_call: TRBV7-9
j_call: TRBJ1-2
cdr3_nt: TGTGCCAGCAGCGAGGCGAGTTCTTGGGCCTTC
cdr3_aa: CASSEASSWAF

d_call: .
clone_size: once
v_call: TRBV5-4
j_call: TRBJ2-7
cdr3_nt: TGTGCCAGCAGCTTGGTTGGCTCGAGCTCCTACGAGCAGTACTTC
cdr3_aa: CASSLVGSSSYEQYF

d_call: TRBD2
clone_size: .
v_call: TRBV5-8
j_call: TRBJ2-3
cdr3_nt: TGTGCCAGCAGCGGTAGCGGGGCTAGCACAGATACGCAGTATTTT
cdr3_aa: CASSGSGASTDTQYF

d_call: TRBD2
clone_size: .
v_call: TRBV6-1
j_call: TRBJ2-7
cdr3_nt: TGTGCCAGCAGTCGCTCGGGACTAGTCTCCTACGAGCAGTACTTC
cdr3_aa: CASSRSGLVSYEQYF

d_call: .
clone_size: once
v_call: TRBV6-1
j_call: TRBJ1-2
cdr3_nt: TGTGCCAGCAGTGATCCCAATAACTATGGCTACACCTTC
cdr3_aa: CASSDPNNYGYTF

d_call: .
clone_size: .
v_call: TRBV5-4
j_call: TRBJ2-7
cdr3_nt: TGTGCCAGCAGCTCCTGGGGGCGGGCTAGACCCTACGAGCAGTACTTC
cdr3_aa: CASSSWGRARPYEQYF

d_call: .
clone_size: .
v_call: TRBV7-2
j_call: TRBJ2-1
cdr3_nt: TGTGCCAGCAGCCTGGGGCTCCCGACTAATGAGCAGTTCTTC
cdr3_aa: CASSLGLPTNEQFF

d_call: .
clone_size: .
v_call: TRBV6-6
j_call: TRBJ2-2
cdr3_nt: TGTGCCAGCTGGGTTCGCGGGGCGGGCACCGGGGAGCTGTTTTTT
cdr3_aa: CASWVRGAGTGELFF

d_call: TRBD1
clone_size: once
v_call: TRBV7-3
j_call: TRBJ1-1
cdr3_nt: TGTGCCAGCAGCCGCTCGACAGGGGGAAACACTGAAGCTTTCTTT
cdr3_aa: CASSRSTGGNTEAFF

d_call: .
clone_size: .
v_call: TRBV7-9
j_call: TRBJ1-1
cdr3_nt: TGTGCCAGCAGCTTTGGTCTAAACACTGAAGCTTTCTTT
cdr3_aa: CASSFGLNTEAFF

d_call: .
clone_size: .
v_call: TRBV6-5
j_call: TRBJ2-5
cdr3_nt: TGTGCCAGCAGTAAGGGTCTACAAGAGACCCAGTACTTC
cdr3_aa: CASSKGLQETQYF

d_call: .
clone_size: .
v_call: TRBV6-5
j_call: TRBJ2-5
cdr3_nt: TGTGCCAGCAGCTACCTCGAGACCCAGTACTTC
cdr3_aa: CASSYLETQYF

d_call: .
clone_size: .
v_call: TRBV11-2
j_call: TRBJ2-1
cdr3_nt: TGTGCCAGCAGCTTGAGCGGGCCGCAGTTCTTC
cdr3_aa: CASSLSGPQFF

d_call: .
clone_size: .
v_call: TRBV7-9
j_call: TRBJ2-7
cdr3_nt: TGTGCCAGCAGCTTACTCGCAGGACCCTACGAGCAGTACTTC
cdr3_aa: CASSLLAGPYEQYF

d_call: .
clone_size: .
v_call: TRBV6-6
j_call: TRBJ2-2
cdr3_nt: TGTGCCAGCAGGCAGGACGGGGGCGGGAACACCGGGGAGCTGTTTTTT
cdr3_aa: CASRQDGGGNTGELFF

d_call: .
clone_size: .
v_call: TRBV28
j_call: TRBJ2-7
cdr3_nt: TGTGCCAGCAGCCTCATGCATGAGGAGCAGTACTTC
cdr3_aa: CASSLMHEEQYF

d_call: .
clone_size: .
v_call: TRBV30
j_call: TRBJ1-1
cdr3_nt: TGTGCCTGGAGCGCCCGGGACAAGGTGGGAAACACTGAAGCTTTCTTT
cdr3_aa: CAWSARDKVGNTEAFF

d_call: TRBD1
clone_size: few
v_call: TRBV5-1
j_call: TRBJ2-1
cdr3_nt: TGCGCCAGCAGCTTACGAGACAGGGTCCATGAGCAGTTCTTC
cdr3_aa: CASSLRDRVHEQFF

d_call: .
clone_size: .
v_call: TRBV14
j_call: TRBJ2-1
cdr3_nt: TGTGCCAGCAGCCACGGCCCGGCACAGTACAATGAGCAGTTCTTC
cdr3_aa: CASSHGPAQYNEQFF

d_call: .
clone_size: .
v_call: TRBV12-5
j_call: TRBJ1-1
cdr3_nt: TGTGCTAGTGGTGTTATAAGTGAGGGGCGTCGCACTGAAGCTTTCTTT
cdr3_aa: CASGVISEGRRTEAFF

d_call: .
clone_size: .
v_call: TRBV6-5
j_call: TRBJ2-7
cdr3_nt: TGTGCCAGCAGTTACGCGAGTAGCGGTCGTCCCTACGAGCAGTACTTC
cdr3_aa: CASSYASSGRPYEQYF

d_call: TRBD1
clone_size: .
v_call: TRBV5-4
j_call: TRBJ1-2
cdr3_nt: TGTGCCAGCAGCTCCCAGGGGGCTATCGGCTACACCTTC
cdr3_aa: CASSSQGAIGYTF

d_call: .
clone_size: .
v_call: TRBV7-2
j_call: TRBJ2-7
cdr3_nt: TGTGCCAGCAGCTCTAACGGGGGGCGTAACGAGCAGTACTTC
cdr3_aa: CASSSNGGRNEQYF